A single sample gave rise to the 24 T cell receptor beta chains below, sequenced in a study of OX40 agonist ivuxolimab in advanced cancers. Sequencing used immunoSEQ multiplex PCR; TCRdb keeps in-frame clones, though not all of them. The sample carries 100,000 to 110,000 clones, approximately 90% recorded once. The sample in question was CD4+ or CD8+ T cells sorted from blood, obtained in a trial of the OX40 agonist ivuxolimab. The receptors originated from an adult with an advanced solid tumor such as melanoma, head and neck, liver or kidney cancer.

The chain's CDR3 is CASSARAGKPQHF. Written as DNA, the CDR3 is TGTGCCAGCAGCGCGAGGGCCGGGAAGCCCCAGCATTTT. The rearrangement uses TRBV7-2 and TRBJ1-5; no clear D. Trimming took 5 bases from V and 8 from J, leaving 13 bases between them. CDR1 SGHTA and CDR2 FQGNSA come from the germline V gene. The CDR3 has 13 amino acids.

This clone was detected only once. CDR3 DNA sequence: TGCGCCAGCAGCCAAGATAGCTATCGAAGGGCCCAAGAGACCCAGTACTTC. Translation gives CASSQDSYRRAQETQYF. The chain employs TRBV4-1 and TRBJ2-5, with no clear D. The CDR3 consists of 17 residues. The germline gives CDR1 MGHRA, CDR2 YSYEKL. The V gene lost 0 bases and the J gene lost 1 base, with 15 bases spanning the gap.

This chain connects TRBV7-8 to TRBJ2-5; TRBD2 agrees at 8 bases. CDR1 SGHVS and CDR2 FQNEAQ come from the germline V gene. This CDR3 contains 14 residues. The J segment lost 2 bases and the V segment lost 5 bases, leaving 4 bases of the junction unmatched. CDR3 sequence reads: CASSRGLGQETQYF. As DNA, the CDR3 is TGTGCCAGCAGCCGGGGACTAGGTCAAGAGACCCAGTACTTC.

On this clone: Other DNA sequences in the sample encode the same CDR3. This chain's CDR3 is CASSRGTGGQPQHF. The CDR3 DNA follows: TGTGCCAGCAGCCGAGGGACAGGGGGTCAGCCCCAGCATTTT. The rearrangement links TRBV5-4 to TRBJ1-5; 11 bases map to TRBD1. The J segment lost 6 bases and the V segment lost 4 bases, leaving 3 bases of the junction unmatched. Germline V gene data show CDR1 as SGHNT and CDR2 as YYREEE (reference sequence). The CDR3 contains 14 residues.

The chain recombines TRBV5-1 with TRBJ2-7, with 7 bases aligning to TRBD1. In germline, CDR1 is SGHRS, CDR2 YFSETQ. The CDR3 is made up of 13 amino acids. The trim removed 0 bases at V and 7 bases at J, leaving 4 bases unmatched. The CDR3 loop reads CASSLGQGKEQYF. In DNA, the CDR3 is TGCGCCAGCAGCTTGGGACAGGGAAAGGAGCAGTACTTC. Based on the CDR3 plus reference TRBV5-1 and TRBJ2-7, the full variable domain is KAGVTQTPRYLIKTRGQQVTLSCSPISGHRSVSWYQQTPGQGLQFLFEYFSETQRNKGNFPGRFSGRQFSNSRSEMNVSTLELGDSALYLCASSLGQGKEQYFGPGTRLTVT.

The chain employs TRBV4-2 and TRBJ2-5; 7 bases align to TRBD2. Per the germline V gene, CDR1 is LGHNA and CDR2 is YNFKEQ. CDR3 size: 15 residues. The junction had 2 bases not matched to a gene; V was cut back by 1 base and J by 0 bases. The CDR3 DNA sequence: TGTGCCAGCAGCCAAGTGGGAGGGTACCAAGAGACCCAGTACTTC. It encodes CASSQVGGYQETQYF.

The chain employs TRBV6-1 and TRBJ2-5; D unresolved. Germline V gives CDR1 MNHNS, CDR2 SASEGT. CDR3 size: 14 residues. Trimming took 4 bases from V and 1 from J, leaving 10 bases between them. This CDR3 reads CASSGLGFQETQYF. The CDR3 DNA is TGTGCCAGCAGTGGGCTGGGTTTCCAAGAGACCCAGTACTTC.

This clone has only a few counts. The chain carries TRBV30 and TRBJ1-1, with 7 positions matching TRBD1. This CDR3 is built from 14 residues. Losses at the gene ends were 4 bases for V and 1 base for J; bases not matched to a gene: 6. The germline gives CDR1 GTSNPN, CDR2 SVGIG (reference sequence). In DNA form, the CDR3 reads TGTGCCTGGATCTCCCGACAGGGGAACACTGAAGCTTTCTTT. Translating gives CAWISRQGNTEAFF.

V gene TRBV18 combines with J gene TRBJ1-1; D uncertain. There are 15 residues in the CDR3. Per germline, CDR1 KGHSH and CDR2 LQKENI. V was pared by 6 bases and J by 3 bases, with 17 bases between. As DNA, the CDR3 is TGTGCCAGCTCGCTCAGCGGGGAAGGGTACACTGAAGCTTTCTTT. Amino acid sequence: CASSLSGEGYTEAFF.

The chain carries TRBV2 and TRBJ2-5, with D perhaps being TRBD1 or TRBD2 (6 bases each). The CDR3 extends over 13 amino acids. Between the trimmed V and J ends, which lost 5 bases and 7 bases, there was a span of 14 bases. Germline CDR1 SNHLY, CDR2 FYNNEI. The CDR3 loop reads CASSSGGPGTQYF. The CDR3 DNA sequence: TGTGCCAGCAGTTCCGGGGGCCCCGGGACCCAGTACTTC.

This chain joins TRBV6-1 and TRBJ2-5; 7 bases agree with TRBD2. CDR3 length: 14 amino acids. From germline, CDR1 is MNHNS and CDR2 SASEGT. The ends lost 3 bases at V and 4 bases at J; junction bases unmatched: 5. The CDR3 here is CASSDPGRVETQYF. In nucleotides, the CDR3 is TGTGCCAGCAGTGACCCGGGGAGGGTAGAGACCCAGTACTTC.

The chain recombines TRBV11-2 with TRBJ2-1; the D gene could be TRBD1 or TRBD2 (5 bases each). Germline CDR1 reads SGHAT; CDR2 reads FQNNGV. V was shortened by 3 bases and J by 4 bases, with 19 bases between the two germline ends. This CDR3 is 17 amino acids long. For the CDR3, the DNA is TGTGCCAGCAGCTTTCAATCTTGGCAGGGAGATTACAATGAGCAGTTCTTC. Amino acid sequence: CASSFQSWQGDYNEQFF.

A few counts support this clone. This chain joins TRBV13 and TRBJ2-4; D remains unclear. The CDR3 runs 12 residues. Germline V gene lookup returns CDR1 PRHDT and CDR2 FYEKMQ (reference sequence). V was trimmed by 0 bases and J by 5 bases, leaving 2 bases between them. This CDR3 is CASSLGQNIQYF. The CDR3 bases are TGTGCCAGCAGCTTAGGTCAAAACATTCAGTACTTC.

This chain connects TRBV19 to TRBJ2-4, with TRBD1 matching over 7 bases. Trimming took 1 base from V and 5 from J; bases not matched to a gene: 8. Germline assignment: CDR1 LNHDA and CDR2 SQIVND (reference sequence). There are 16 residues in the CDR3. The CDR3 loop is CASSIVGQKTQNIQYF. The CDR3 DNA follows: TGTGCCAGTAGTATAGTGGGACAGAAAACGCAAAACATTCAGTACTTC.

The V call is TRBV11-3, the J call TRBJ2-1; TRBD2 might be the D (6 bases). The V gene lost 5 bases and the J gene lost 7 bases, with 9 bases spanning the gap. Germline assignment: CDR1 SGHNT and CDR2 YENEEA. CDR3 length equals 12 residues. As DNA, the CDR3 is TGTGCCAGCAGCACGCGGGATAATGAGCAGTTCTTC. Its translation is CASSTRDNEQFF. Using reference TRBV11-3 and TRBJ2-1 for the parts outside the CDR3, the full variable domain is EAGVVQSPRYKIIEKKQPVAFWCNPISGHNTLYWYLQNLGQGPELLIRYENEEAVDDSQLPKDRFSAERLKGVDSTLKIQPAELGDSAVYLCASSTRDNEQFFGPGTRLTVL.

The rearrangement links TRBV11-1 to TRBJ2-7; 11 nucleotides line up with TRBD2. Germline V gives CDR1 SGHAT, CDR2 FQDESV (reference sequence). The V and J ends lost 2 bases and 6 bases, in that order; junction bases with no gene match: 6. The CDR3 extends over 15 amino acids. CDR3 coding DNA: TGTGCCAGCAGCTTACCGACTAGCGGGGCCCCCGAGCAGTACTTC. Translated, it gives CASSLPTSGAPEQYF.

V is TRBV7-9 and J is TRBJ2-1; 9 nucleotides line up with TRBD2. The ends lost 7 bases at V and 7 bases at J; junction bases unmatched: 8. Germline V lookup: CDR1 SEHNR, CDR2 FQNEAQ (reference sequence). CDR3 size: 14 residues. The CDR3 nucleotides are TGTGCCAGCACCCTTCTAGCGGGATATAATGAGCAGTTCTTC. It yields the protein CASTLLAGYNEQFF.

The chain is built from TRBV6-6 and TRBJ2-2, with TRBD2 matching 8 bases. Germline loops: CDR1 MNHNY, CDR2 SVGAGI (reference sequence). The CDR3 loop spans 15 amino acids. V lost 7 bases, J lost 9 bases, and 13 bases stayed unmatched. The CDR3 nucleotides are TGTGCCAGCACTCTGACCGGGACTAGTATCCGGGAGCTGTTTTTT. This encodes CASTLTGTSIRELFF.

This rearrangement joins TRBV7-2 to TRBJ1-4; D unresolved. Between the trimmed V and J ends, which lost 5 bases and 0 bases, there was a span of 10 bases. The CDR3 extends over 15 amino acids. CDR1 SGHTA and CDR2 FQGNSA come from the germline V gene. The CDR3 region has the DNA TGTGCCAGCAGCCTATCAATTGCAACTAATGAAAAACTGTTTTTT. The encoded protein is CASSLSIATNEKLFF.

Note on this clone: Its ends do not fully match the called genes, so a read error is possible. The chain links TRBV11-3 to TRBJ2-5, with D possibly being TRBD2 (6 bases). From germline, CDR1 is SGHNT and CDR2 YENEEA. The CDR3 length is 13 residues. The CDR3 sequence is CASSSGLTQTQHF. The CDR3 region has the DNA TGTGCCAGCAGTTCGGGACTCACCCAGACCCAGCACTTC.

The chain is built from TRBV29-1 and TRBJ2-7; TRBD1 matches 7 bases. Germline CDR1 SQVTM, CDR2 ANQGSEA. The CDR3 spans 13 residues. With 4 bases clipped from V and 4 bases from J, the junction kept 7 bases outside the gene matches. This CDR3 is CSVGVTGEYEQYF. The CDR3 coding sequence is TGCAGCGTTGGGGTAACAGGGGAGTACGAGCAGTACTTC.

The V and J genes are TRBV7-6 and TRBJ2-2, with a tentative D call TRBD1 (6 bases). Trimming pared 5 bases from V and 8 bases from J, leaving 12 bases between. Germline loops: CDR1 SGHVS, CDR2 FNYEAQ. This CDR3 comprises 13 residues. The CDR3 loop is CASSQGNRGELFF. The CDR3 DNA is TGTGCCAGCAGCCAGGGGAACCGGGGGGAGCTGTTTTTT.

The J gene is TRBJ1-2, the V gene TRBV11-2, with a tentative D call TRBD1 (5 bases). The CDR3 runs 15 residues. V was trimmed by 0 bases and J by 6 bases, leaving 14 bases between them. Germline CDR1 SGHAT, CDR2 FQNNGV. The CDR3 reads CASSLDRVTGNGYTF. CDR3 DNA sequence: TGTGCCAGCAGCTTAGATAGGGTAACAGGCAATGGCTACACCTTC.

J is TRBJ2-5 and V is TRBV11-2; D not certain. Germline values: CDR1 SGHAT, CDR2 FQNNGV. Trimming pared 5 bases from V and 5 bases from J, leaving 21 bases between. The CDR3 is 16 residues long. CDR3 in DNA: TGTGCCAGCAGCCCCTCCATGGGTGCCTCCCAGGAGACCCAGTACTTC. Its translation is CASSPSMGASQETQYF.